The 25 T cell receptor beta chains reported below all come from one sample, sequenced in a study of cytomegalovirus exposure and HLA in healthy donors. PCR amplification relied on 60 Vbeta primers (plus 13 Jbeta primers). The table came from immunoSEQ multiplex PCR; TCRdb's copy has only in-frame clones and leaves some out. The top ten clones hold around 10% of a sample with tens of thousands of clones, roughly 70% of them seen once. Sequenced sample: PBMCs. The source of these receptors is a woman between 50 and 59 years old in good health and CMV-seropositive.

This chain connects TRBV19 to TRBJ2-7, with TRBD1 matching over 10 bases. V lost 7 bases and J lost 2; bases outside the gene matches: 5. The CDR3 loop spans 14 amino acids. Germline values: CDR1 LNHDA, CDR2 SQIVND (reference sequence). CDR3 nucleotides: TGTGCCAGTACTAGGACAGGGGGTCCCTACGAGCAGTACTTC. It translates to CASTRTGGPYEQYF.

The J gene is TRBJ2-1, the V gene TRBV9; 7 bases are a match to TRBD1. Germline CDR1 SGDLS, CDR2 YYNGEE. CDR3 size: 14 residues. The V gene end was trimmed by 4 bases and the J gene end by 2 bases; junction bases not matched to a gene: 3. CDR3 in DNA: TGTGCCAGCAGCCCAGGGACAGCCTACAATGAGCAGTTCTTC. It specifies CASSPGTAYNEQFF.

The V gene is TRBV5-1, the J gene TRBJ1-5, with D perhaps TRBD1 (6 bases). CDR1 is SGHRS and CDR2 is YFSETQ in the germline V gene. V was clipped by 2 bases and J by 7 bases, with 13 bases between them. The CDR3 is made up of 14 amino acids. CDR3 bases: TGCGCCAGCAGCTTAGACTCCCAGGGGCAGCCCCAGCATTTT. It translates to CASSLDSQGQPQHF.

V and J are TRBV5-1 and TRBJ1-5; 9 nucleotides agree with TRBD1. J was trimmed by 3 bases and V by 3 bases; bases with no gene match: 7. There are 16 residues in the CDR3. CDR1 is SGHRS, CDR2 YFSETQ, per germline. The CDR3 nucleotides are TGCGCCAGCAGCTCCGGGACAGGGAGGGTCAATCAGCCCCAGCATTTT. This sequence encodes CASSSGTGRVNQPQHF.

This clone turned up a few times. This chain joins TRBV27 and TRBJ2-1; no clear D gene. The CDR3 loop spans 14 amino acids. Germline V lookup: CDR1 MNHEY, CDR2 SMNVEV (reference sequence). Deletions cut 5 bases from V and 0 bases from J, with 8 bases between. The CDR3 bases are TGTGCCAGCAGTCAATTCAGCTCCTACAATGAGCAGTTCTTC. Its protein product is CASSQFSSYNEQFF.

This rearrangement joins TRBV19 to TRBJ2-2; D may be TRBD1 (6 bases). The CDR3 totals 15 residues. Trimming stripped 5 bases from V and 1 base from J, with 11 bases between. CDR1 LNHDA and CDR2 SQIVND come from the germline V gene (reference sequence). DNA of the CDR3: TGTGCCAGTAGTGTATTGACAGGGAACACCGGGGAGCTGTTTTTT. Protein: CASSVLTGNTGELFF.

This chain uses TRBV2 with TRBJ2-7; TRBD2 is a possible D gene (6 bases). This CDR3 region has 14 residues. V was trimmed by 0 bases and J by 3 bases, leaving 9 bases between them. Germline V gene data show CDR1 as SNHLY and CDR2 as FYNNEI. Here the CDR3 reads CASSEARGLYEQYF. CDR3 DNA sequence: TGTGCCAGCAGTGAAGCGAGGGGACTCTACGAGCAGTACTTC.

This chain joins TRBV7-2 and TRBJ2-5, with 13 bases matching TRBD2. The CDR3 contains 18 residues. CDR1 is SGHTA, CDR2 FQGNSA, per germline. J was trimmed by 7 bases and V by 8 bases; bases with no gene match: 19. CDR3 DNA: TGTGCCAGCCTAGCCTCCTTCGGACTTACTAGCGGGGGGGGGACCCAGTACTTC. It codes for CASLASFGLTSGGGTQYF.

The rearrangement joins TRBV7-2 to TRBJ2-7; tentatively, D is TRBD1 (6 bases). Germline V gene lookup returns CDR1 SGHTA and CDR2 FQGNSA. V was shortened by 4 bases and J by 2 bases, with 12 bases between the two germline ends. The CDR3 has 14 residues. This CDR3 reads CASSSQGTAYEQYF. DNA of the CDR3: TGTGCCAGCAGCTCTCAGGGGACCGCCTACGAGCAGTACTTC.

The chain couples TRBV4-3 to TRBJ2-5, with TRBD1 matching 7 bases. Gene TRBJ2-7 matches the end of the DNA better, so the J call may be wrong. Germline V gene data show CDR1 as LGHNA and CDR2 as YSLEER. The CDR3 has 15 residues. The CDR3 DNA reads as TGCGCCAGCAGCCACGACAGGGCCCGTACCTACGAGCAGTACTTC. Protein: CASSHDRARTYEQYF.

This chain links TRBV9 with TRBJ2-7; 7 bases are a match to TRBD1. The CDR3 spans 15 residues. Germline V gene lookup returns CDR1 SGDLS and CDR2 YYNGEE. Unmatched junction bases numbered 12, after V lost 4 bases and J lost 5 bases. The CDR3 spells CASSPPGQTKNEQYF. The CDR3 coding sequence is TGTGCCAGCAGCCCCCCGGGACAGACTAAGAACGAGCAGTACTTC. Variable domain in full (rest from reference TRBV9 and TRBJ2-7): DSGVTQTPKHLITATGQRVTLRCSPRSGDLSVYWYQQSLDQGLQFLIQYYNGEERAKGNILERFSAQQFPDLHSELNLSSLELGDSALYFCASSPPGQTKNEQYFGPGTRLTVT.

The rearrangement joins TRBV19 to TRBJ2-2; the match to TRBD1 covers 10 bases. The CDR3 sequence is 15 residues long. After removal of 5 bases from V and 6 bases from J, the junction contained 6 bases not matched to a gene. Germline values: CDR1 LNHDA, CDR2 SQIVND (reference sequence). This chain's CDR3 is CASSSRQGAPGELFF. CDR3 coding DNA: TGTGCCAGTAGTTCTAGACAGGGGGCCCCCGGGGAGCTGTTTTTT.

V usage is TRBV6-9 and J usage is TRBJ2-7; D not resolved. Per germline, CDR1 MNHGY and CDR2 SVAAGI. The length of the CDR3 is 13 residues. Trimming removed 4 bases at V and 1 base at J, with 8 bases between. CDR3: CASSSRPSYEQYF. DNA for the CDR3: TGTGCCAGCAGTTCCAGGCCATCCTACGAGCAGTACTTC.

This clone was seen repeatedly, ten times or more. This CDR3 reads CASSSDRNIQYF. Here the CDR3 DNA reads TGTGCCAGCAGCTCTGACAGGAACATTCAGTACTTC. The chain is built from TRBV5-4 and TRBJ2-4; TRBD1 is a possible D gene (6 bases). The CDR3 spans 12 residues. Trimming took 3 bases from V and 7 from J, leaving 8 bases between them. Per the germline V gene, CDR1 is SGHNT and CDR2 is YYREEE (reference sequence).

This clone was seen a few times. The genes are TRBV19 and TRBJ2-1; 8 positions match TRBD1. CDR3 length: 17 amino acids. Germline V gives CDR1 LNHDA, CDR2 SQIVND (reference sequence). Trimming cost V 0 bases and J 3 bases; bases outside gene matches: 7. The CDR3 coding sequence is TGTGCCAGTAGTATAGATTCAGGGGGCTGGGGCTACAATGAGCAGTTCTTC. Translated: CASSIDSGGWGYNEQFF.

The chain joins TRBV10-1 to TRBJ1-1, with 7 bases aligning to TRBD1. Germline loops: CDR1 WNHNN, CDR2 SYGVQD (reference sequence). The CDR3 has 12 residues. The V and J ends lost 4 bases and 7 bases, in that order; junction bases with no gene match: 3. The CDR3 protein is CASSGQGDEAFF. CDR3 nucleotide sequence: TGCGCCAGCAGTGGACAGGGCGATGAAGCTTTCTTT.

V is TRBV14 and J is TRBJ2-5; TRBD2 matches 11 bases. The CDR3 extends over 14 amino acids. Trimming removed 4 bases from V and 4 bases from J; junction bases left unmatched: 2. Germline CDR1 is SGHDN and CDR2 is FVKESK. CDR3 nucleotides: TGTGCCAGCAGCCCGCTAGCGGGAGGAGAGACCCAGTACTTC. Its translation is CASSPLAGGETQYF.

This chain uses TRBV5-1 with TRBJ2-1; TRBD1 aligns across 10 bases. V lost 3 bases to trimming and J lost 6 bases; unmatched junction nucleotides: 6. CDR1 is SGHRS, CDR2 YFSETQ, per germline. This CDR3 contains 15 residues. In nucleotides, the CDR3 is TGCGCCAGCAGCTATCGGACAGGGGGAGGCAATGAGCAGTTCTTC. It codes for CASSYRTGGGNEQFF.

The rearrangement joins TRBV11-2 to TRBJ1-4; D uncertain. Germline CDR1 is SGHAT and CDR2 is FQNNGV. The ends were cut back, 5 bases at V and 7 bases at J, with 20 bases in the middle. CDR3 length: 16 amino acids. CDR3 loop: CASSAPEGGWIEKLFF. Written as DNA, the CDR3 is TGTGCCAGCAGCGCCCCTGAGGGCGGGTGGATTGAAAAACTGTTTTTT.

This clone was picked up a small number of times. The CDR3 coding sequence is TGCGCCAGCAGCCCGAACTCGGGACAGCTTTACAATGAGCAGTTCTTC. Translating it yields CASSPNSGQLYNEQFF. The chain uses TRBV5-1 and TRBJ2-1; 7 nucleotides line up with TRBD1. This CDR3 spans 16 amino acids. J lost 4 bases, V lost 4 bases, and 11 bases had no gene match. Per germline, CDR1 SGHRS and CDR2 YFSETQ. The full variable domain, completed using reference TRBV5-1 and TRBJ2-1, is KAGVTQTPRYLIKTRGQQVTLSCSPISGHRSVSWYQQTPGQGLQFLFEYFSETQRNKGNFPGRFSGRQFSNSRSEMNVSTLELGDSALYLCASSPNSGQLYNEQFFGPGTRLTVL.

The chain has TRBV28 and TRBJ1-1; 9 bases are shared with TRBD1. From germline, CDR1 is MDHEN and CDR2 SYDVKM. The CDR3 has 14 amino acids. Trimming at V came to 4 bases and at J to 7 bases, leaving 7 bases not matched to a gene. CDR3 sequence: CASSSGTGKGEAFF. In nucleotides, the CDR3 is TGTGCCAGCAGTTCAGGGACAGGGAAGGGTGAAGCTTTCTTT.

The chain uses TRBV6-1 and TRBJ1-1; D possibly corresponds to TRBD1 (5 bases). Germline CDR1 and CDR2: MNHNS and SASEGT. The CDR3 length is 14 residues. Trimming removed 5 bases at V and 0 bases at J, with 10 bases between. CDR3 protein: CASSLGVMNTEAFF. For the CDR3, the DNA is TGTGCCAGCAGTTTAGGGGTTATGAACACTGAAGCTTTCTTT.

V gene TRBV5-6 combines with J gene TRBJ1-4, with D unresolved. CDR3 length: 14 amino acids. Trimming cost V 4 bases and J 3 bases, with 10 bases left between them. Per germline, CDR1 SGHDT and CDR2 YYEEEE. The CDR3 sequence is CASSNVVANEKLFF. The CDR3 DNA is TGTGCCAGCAGCAACGTGGTAGCTAATGAAAAACTGTTTTTT.

Comment on this clone: The same CDR3 can be traced to other DNA sequences in this sample. The genes are TRBV28 and TRBJ2-3, with TRBD2 identical over 7 bases. The germline V gene encodes CDR1 MDHEN and CDR2 SYDVKM. CDR3 length: 12 amino acids. Unmatched junction bases numbered 3, after V lost 9 bases and J lost 3 bases. The CDR3 DNA reads TGTGCCAGTAGCGGGCTTACAGATACGCAGTATTTT. Protein: CASSGLTDTQYF.

The chain employs TRBV11-2 and TRBJ2-7, with 10 bases aligning to TRBD1. This CDR3 comprises 16 residues. CDR1 and CDR2 (germline): SGHAT, FQNNGV. Unmatched junction bases numbered 5, after V lost 0 bases and J lost 3 bases. The CDR3 sequence: CASSLDRGQGFYEQYF. The CDR3 nucleotides read TGTGCCAGCAGCTTAGATCGGGGACAGGGGTTCTACGAGCAGTACTTC. The complete variable domain, with remaining parts taken from reference TRBV11-2 and TRBJ2-7, reads EAGVAQSPRYKIIEKRQSVAFWCNPISGHATLYWYQQILGQGPKLLIQFQNNGVVDDSQLPKDRFSAERLKGVDSTLKIQPAKLEDSAVYLCASSLDRGQGFYEQYFGPGTRLTVT.